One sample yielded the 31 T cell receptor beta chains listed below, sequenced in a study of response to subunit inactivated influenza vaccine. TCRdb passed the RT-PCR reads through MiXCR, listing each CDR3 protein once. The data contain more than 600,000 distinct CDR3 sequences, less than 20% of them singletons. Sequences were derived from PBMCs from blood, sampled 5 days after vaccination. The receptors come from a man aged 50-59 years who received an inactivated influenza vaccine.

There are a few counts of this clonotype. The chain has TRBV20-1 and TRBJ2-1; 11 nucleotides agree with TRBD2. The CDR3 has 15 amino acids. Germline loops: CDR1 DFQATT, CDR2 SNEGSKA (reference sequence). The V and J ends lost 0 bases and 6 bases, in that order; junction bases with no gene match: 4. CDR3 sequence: CSARDSLAGGNEQFF. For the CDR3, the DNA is TGCAGTGCTAGAGATTCGCTAGCGGGGGGCAATGAGCAGTTCTTC.

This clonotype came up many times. CDR3 protein: CSVMGQGNTEAFF. CDR3 coding DNA: TGCAGCGTCATGGGACAGGGGAACACTGAAGCTTTCTTT. The chain employs TRBV29-1 and TRBJ1-1; 9 bases are a match to TRBD1. The junction had 3 bases not matched to a gene; V was cut back by 6 bases and J by 1 base. This CDR3 spans 13 amino acids. Germline lookup yields CDR1 SQVTM and CDR2 ANQGSEA.

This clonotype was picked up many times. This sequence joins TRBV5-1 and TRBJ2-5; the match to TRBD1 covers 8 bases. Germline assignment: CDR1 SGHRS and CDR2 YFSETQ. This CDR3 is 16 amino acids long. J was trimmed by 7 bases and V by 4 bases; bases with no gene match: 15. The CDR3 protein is CASSQGTGSETRTQYF. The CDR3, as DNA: TGCGCCAGCAGCCAAGGGACAGGTTCTGAAACGAGGACCCAGTACTTC.

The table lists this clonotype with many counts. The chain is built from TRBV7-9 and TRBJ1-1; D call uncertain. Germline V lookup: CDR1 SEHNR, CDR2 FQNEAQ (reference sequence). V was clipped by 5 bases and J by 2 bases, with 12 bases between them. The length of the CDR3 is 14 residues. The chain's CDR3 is CASSPHEGNTEAFF. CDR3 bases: TGTGCCAGCAGCCCCCACGAGGGTAACACTGAAGCTTTCTTT.

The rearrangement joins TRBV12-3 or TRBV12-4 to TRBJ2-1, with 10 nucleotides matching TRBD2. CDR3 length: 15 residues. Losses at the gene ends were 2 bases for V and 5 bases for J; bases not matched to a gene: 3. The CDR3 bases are TGTGCCAGCAGTTTAAGCGGGGGGGCGAACAATGAGCAGTTCTTC. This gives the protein CASSLSGGANNEQFF.

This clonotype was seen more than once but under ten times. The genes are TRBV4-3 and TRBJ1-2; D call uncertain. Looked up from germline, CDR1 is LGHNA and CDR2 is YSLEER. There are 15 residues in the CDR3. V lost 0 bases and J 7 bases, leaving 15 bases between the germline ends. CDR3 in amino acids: CASSQDTRTAGGYTF. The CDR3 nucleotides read TGCGCCAGCAGCCAAGATACGCGGACTGCTGGTGGCTACACCTTC.

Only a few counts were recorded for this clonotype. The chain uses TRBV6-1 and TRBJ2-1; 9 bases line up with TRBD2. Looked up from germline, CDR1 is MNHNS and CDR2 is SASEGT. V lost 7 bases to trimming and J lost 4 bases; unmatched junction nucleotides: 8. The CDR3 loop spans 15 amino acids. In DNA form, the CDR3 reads TGTGCCAGCATTGATAGCGGGAGTGGGTACAATGAGCAGTTCTTC. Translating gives CASIDSGSGYNEQFF.

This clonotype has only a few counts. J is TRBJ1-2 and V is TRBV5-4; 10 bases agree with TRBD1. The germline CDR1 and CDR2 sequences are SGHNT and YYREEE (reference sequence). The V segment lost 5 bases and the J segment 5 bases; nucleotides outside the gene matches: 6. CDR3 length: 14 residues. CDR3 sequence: CASRVRDRGYGYTF. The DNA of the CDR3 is TGTGCCAGCAGAGTCCGGGACAGGGGATATGGCTACACCTTC.

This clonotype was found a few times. CDR3 in DNA: TGTGCCAGCACCCCTAGGTATTTATACTCCTACAATGAGCAGTTCTTC. This gives the protein CASTPRYLYSYNEQFF. This chain links TRBV12-3 or TRBV12-4 with TRBJ2-1; D ambiguous. V gave up 7 bases and J gave up 0 bases, with 16 bases separating them. The CDR3 contains 16 residues.

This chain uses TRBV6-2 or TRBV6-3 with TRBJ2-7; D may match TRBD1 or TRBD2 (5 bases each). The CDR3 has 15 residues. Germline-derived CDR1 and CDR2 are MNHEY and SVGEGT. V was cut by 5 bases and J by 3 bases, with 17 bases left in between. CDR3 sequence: CASSEWGRSYYEQYF. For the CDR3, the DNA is TGTGCCAGCAGTGAGTGGGGGAGAAGCTACTACGAGCAGTACTTC.

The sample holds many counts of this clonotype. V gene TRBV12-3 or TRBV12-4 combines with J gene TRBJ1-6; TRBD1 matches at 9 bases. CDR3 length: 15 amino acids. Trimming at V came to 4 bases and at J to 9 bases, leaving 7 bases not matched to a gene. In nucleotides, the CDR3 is TGTGCCAGCAGTTCCGGGACAGGGAATCGTTCACCCCTCCACTTT. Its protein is CASSSGTGNRSPLHF.

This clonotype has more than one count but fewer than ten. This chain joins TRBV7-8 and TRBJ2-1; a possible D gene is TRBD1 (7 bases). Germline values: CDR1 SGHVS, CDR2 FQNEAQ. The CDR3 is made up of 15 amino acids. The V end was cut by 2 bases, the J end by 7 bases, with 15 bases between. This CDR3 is CASSLSGPGGNEQFF. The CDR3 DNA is TGTGCCAGCAGCTTATCCGGACCAGGGGGGAATGAGCAGTTCTTC.

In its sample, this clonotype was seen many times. The CDR3 protein is CASSLAQRESYTF. CDR3 bases: TGTGCCAGCAGCTTGGCCCAAAGGGAGAGCTACACCTTC. The chain links TRBV5-6 to TRBJ1-2; unclear D gene. The germline V and J ends were trimmed by 0 bases and 9 bases, with 12 bases remaining between them. This CDR3 is built from 13 residues. Germline V gives CDR1 SGHDT, CDR2 YYEEEE.

CDR3 sequence (DNA): TGTGCCAGCAGTTTAGCAGACGGGCGTTCGGGAGAGACCCAGTACTTC. Protein sequence: CASSLADGRSGETQYF. The chain has TRBV12-3 or TRBV12-4 and TRBJ2-5, with no clear D. Trimming left V 0 bases short and J 4 bases short, with 15 bases between. This CDR3 contains 16 residues.

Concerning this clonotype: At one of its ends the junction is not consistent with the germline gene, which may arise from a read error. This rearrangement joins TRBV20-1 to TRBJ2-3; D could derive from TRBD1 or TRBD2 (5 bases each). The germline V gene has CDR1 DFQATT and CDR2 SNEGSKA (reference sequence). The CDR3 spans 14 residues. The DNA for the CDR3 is TGCAGTGCCCACGGGACCTACCGAGGGGATACGCAGGATTTT. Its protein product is CSAHGTYRGDTQDF.

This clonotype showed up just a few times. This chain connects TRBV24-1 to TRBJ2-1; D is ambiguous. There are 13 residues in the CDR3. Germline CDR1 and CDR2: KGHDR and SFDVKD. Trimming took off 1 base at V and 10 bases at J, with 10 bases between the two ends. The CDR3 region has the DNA TGTGCCACCAGTGATTTTGCCGTGAGGGAGCAGTTCTTC. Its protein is CATSDFAVREQFF.

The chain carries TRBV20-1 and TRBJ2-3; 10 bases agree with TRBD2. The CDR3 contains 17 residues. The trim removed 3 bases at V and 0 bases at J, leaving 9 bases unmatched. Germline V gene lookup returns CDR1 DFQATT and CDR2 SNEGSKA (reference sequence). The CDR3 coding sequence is TGCAGTGCTAGGGGGCTAGCGGGGGTGGATAGCACAGATACGCAGTATTTT. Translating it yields CSARGLAGVDSTDTQYF.

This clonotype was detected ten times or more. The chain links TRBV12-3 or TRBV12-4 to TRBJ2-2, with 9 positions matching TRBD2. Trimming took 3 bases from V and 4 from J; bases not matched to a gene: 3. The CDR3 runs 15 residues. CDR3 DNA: TGTGCCAGCAGTTTGGGCGGGGGGGCCACCGGGGAGCTGTTTTTT. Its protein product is CASSLGGGATGELFF.

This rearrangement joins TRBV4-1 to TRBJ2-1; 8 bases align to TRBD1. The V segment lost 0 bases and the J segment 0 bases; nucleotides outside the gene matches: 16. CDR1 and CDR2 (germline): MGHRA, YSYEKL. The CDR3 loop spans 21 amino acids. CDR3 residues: CASSQERVRDRGFSSYNEQFF. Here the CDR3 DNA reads TGCGCCAGCAGCCAAGAAAGAGTTCGAGACAGGGGCTTTAGCTCCTACAATGAGCAGTTCTTC.

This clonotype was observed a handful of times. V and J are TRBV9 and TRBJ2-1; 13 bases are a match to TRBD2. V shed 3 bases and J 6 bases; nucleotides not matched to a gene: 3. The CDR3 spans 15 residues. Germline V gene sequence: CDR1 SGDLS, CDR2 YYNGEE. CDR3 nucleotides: TGTGCCAGCAGCGGGACTAGCGGGAGTGTCAATGAGCAGTTCTTC. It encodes CASSGTSGSVNEQFF.

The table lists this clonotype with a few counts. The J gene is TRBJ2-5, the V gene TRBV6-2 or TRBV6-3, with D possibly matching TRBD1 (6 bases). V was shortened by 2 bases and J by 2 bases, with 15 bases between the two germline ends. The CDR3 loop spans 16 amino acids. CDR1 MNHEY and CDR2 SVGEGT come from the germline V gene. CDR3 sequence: CASSYQGSKAQETQYF. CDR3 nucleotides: TGTGCCAGCAGTTACCAGGGGTCTAAAGCACAAGAGACCCAGTACTTC.

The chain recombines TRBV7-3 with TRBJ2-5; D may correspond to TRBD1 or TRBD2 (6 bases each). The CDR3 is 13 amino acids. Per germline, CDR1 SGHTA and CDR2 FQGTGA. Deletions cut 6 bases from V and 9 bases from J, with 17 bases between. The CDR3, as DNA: TGTGCCAGCAGTGAAAGGGAACGGGGGCCCCAGTACTTC. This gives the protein CASSERERGPQYF.

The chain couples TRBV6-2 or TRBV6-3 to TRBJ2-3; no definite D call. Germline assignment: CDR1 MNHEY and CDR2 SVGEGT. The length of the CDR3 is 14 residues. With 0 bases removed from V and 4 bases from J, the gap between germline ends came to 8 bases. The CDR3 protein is CASSYSGVPDTQYF. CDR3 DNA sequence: TGTGCCAGCAGTTACTCCGGTGTACCAGATACGCAGTATTTT.

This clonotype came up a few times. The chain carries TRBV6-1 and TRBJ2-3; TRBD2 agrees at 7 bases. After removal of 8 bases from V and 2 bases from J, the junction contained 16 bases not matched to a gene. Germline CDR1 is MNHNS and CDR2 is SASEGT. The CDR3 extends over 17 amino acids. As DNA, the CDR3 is TGTGCCAGCCTTCAATGGGGCGGGAGACGGGTCACAGATACGCAGTATTTT. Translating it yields CASLQWGGRRVTDTQYF.

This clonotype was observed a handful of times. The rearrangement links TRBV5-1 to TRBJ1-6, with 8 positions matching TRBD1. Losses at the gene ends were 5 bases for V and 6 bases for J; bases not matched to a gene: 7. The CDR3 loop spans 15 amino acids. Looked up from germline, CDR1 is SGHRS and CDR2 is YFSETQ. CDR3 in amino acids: CASSSDRAVNSPLHF. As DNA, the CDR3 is TGCGCCAGCAGTTCGGACAGGGCCGTTAATTCACCCCTCCACTTT.

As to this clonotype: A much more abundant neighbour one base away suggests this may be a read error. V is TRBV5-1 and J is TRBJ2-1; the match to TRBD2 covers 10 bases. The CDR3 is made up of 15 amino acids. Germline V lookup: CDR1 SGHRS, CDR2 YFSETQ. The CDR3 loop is CVSSRAGGIYNEQFF. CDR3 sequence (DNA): TGCGTCAGCAGTCGAGCGGGGGGGATTTACAATGAGCAGTTCTTC.

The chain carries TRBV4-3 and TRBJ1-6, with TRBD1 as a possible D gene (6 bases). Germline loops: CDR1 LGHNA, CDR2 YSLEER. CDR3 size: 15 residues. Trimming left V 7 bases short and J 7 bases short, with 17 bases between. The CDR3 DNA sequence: TGCGCCAGCACGGGAAGGGGGTTTTTCAATTCACCCCTCCACTTT. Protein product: CASTGRGFFNSPLHF.

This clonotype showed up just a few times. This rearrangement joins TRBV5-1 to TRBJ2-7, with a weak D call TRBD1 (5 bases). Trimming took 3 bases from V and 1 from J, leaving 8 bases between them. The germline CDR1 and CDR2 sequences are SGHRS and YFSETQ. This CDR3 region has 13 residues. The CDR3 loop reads CASSSDISYEQYF. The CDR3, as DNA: TGCGCCAGCAGCTCGGACATTTCCTACGAGCAGTACTTC.

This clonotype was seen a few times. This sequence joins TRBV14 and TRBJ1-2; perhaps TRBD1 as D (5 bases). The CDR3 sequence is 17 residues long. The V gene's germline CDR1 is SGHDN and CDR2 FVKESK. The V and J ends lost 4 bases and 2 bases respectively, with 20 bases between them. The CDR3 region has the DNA TGTGCCAGCAGCCCGGACCGGGACGGACGTTTCAACTATGGCTACACCTTC. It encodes CASSPDRDGRFNYGYTF. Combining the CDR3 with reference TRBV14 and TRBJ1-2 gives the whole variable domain EAGVTQFPSHSVIEKGQTVTLRCDPISGHDNLYWYRRVMGKEIKFLLHFVKESKQDESGMPNNRFLAERTGGTYSTLKVQPAELEDSGVYFCASSPDRDGRFNYGYTFGSGTRLTVV.

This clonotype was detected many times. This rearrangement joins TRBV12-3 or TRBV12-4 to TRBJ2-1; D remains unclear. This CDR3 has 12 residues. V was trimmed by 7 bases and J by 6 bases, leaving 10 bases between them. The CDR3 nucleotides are TGTGCCAGCACGCTTGCCGTCAATGAGCAGTTCTTC. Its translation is CASTLAVNEQFF.

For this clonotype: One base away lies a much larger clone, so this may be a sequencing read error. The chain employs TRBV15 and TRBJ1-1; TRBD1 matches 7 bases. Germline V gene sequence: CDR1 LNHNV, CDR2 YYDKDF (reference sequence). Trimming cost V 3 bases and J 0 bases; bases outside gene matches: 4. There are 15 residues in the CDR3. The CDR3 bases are TGTGCCACCAGCAGTGAGGGGACAGTGAACACTGAAGCTTTCTTT. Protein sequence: CATSSEGTVNTEAFF.